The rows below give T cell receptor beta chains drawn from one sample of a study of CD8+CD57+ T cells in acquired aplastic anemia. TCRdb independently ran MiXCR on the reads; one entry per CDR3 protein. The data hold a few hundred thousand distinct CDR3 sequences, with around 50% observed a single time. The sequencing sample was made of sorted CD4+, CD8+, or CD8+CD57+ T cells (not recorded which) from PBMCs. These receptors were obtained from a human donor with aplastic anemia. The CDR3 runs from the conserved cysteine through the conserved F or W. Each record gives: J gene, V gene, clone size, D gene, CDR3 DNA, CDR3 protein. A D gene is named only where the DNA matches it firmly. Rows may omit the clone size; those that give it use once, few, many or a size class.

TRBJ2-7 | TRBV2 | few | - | TGTGCCAGCAGGTGGGGGGAGGTGCAGTACTTC | CASRWGEVQYF
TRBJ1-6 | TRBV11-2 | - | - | TGTGCCAGCAGCGGCTACAAAGTCCACTTT | CASSGYKVHF
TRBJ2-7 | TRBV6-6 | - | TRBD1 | TGTGCCAGCAGTTACTCGACAGGGGGCTTCTACGAGCAGTACTTC | CASSYSTGGFYEQYF
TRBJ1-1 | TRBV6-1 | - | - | TGTGCCAGCAAGAAGGGGGGGGCTAATGAAGCTTTCTTT | CASKKGGANEAFF
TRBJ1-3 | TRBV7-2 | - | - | TGTGCCAGCAGTTTATCGAGCTCTGGAAACACCATATATTTT | CASSLSSSGNTIYF
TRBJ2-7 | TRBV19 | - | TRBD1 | TGTGCCAGTAGTACCACCGGGACAGCCTCCTACGAGCAGTACTTC | CASSTTGTASYEQYF
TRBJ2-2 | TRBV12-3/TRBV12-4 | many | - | TGTGCCAGCAGTTTTTCTACAGCCCTAAACGGCGGGGAGCTGTTTTTT | CASSFSTALNGGELFF
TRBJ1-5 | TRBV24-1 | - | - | TGTGCCACCAGTGAAGGGGATAATCAGCCCCAGCATTTT | CATSEGDNQPQHF
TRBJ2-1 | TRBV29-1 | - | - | TGCAGCGTTGGGGATGATCCCCGAACCATTGAGCAGTTCTTC | CSVGDDPRTIEQFF
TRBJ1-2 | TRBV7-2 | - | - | TGTGCCAGCAGCTTAAACCGGGACCCCCATGGCTACACCTTC | CASSLNRDPHGYTF
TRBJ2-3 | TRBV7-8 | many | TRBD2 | TGTGCCAGCAGCCCCCAAACTAGCGGGGGGGCCACAGATACGCAGTATTTT | CASSPQTSGGATDTQYF
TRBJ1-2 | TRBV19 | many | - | TGTGCCAGTAGTATAGAGACGCGCGGGGGCTACACCTTC | CASSIETRGGYTF
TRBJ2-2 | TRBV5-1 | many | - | TGCGCCAGCAGCAGGGACCTGGACGGGGAGCTGTTTTTT | CASSRDLDGELFF
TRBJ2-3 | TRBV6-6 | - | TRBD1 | TGTGCCAGCAGCCTCCGGGACAGGGGTTTCTCTAGCACAGATACGCAGTATTTT | CASSLRDRGFSSTDTQYF
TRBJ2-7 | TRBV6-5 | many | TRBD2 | TGTGCCAGCAGTTACCAGGGACTAGGTGCCCACGAGCAGTACTTC | CASSYQGLGAHEQYF
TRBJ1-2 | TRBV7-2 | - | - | TGTGCCAGCAGCTTATTGGGGGCGACCTATGGCTACACCTTC | CASSLLGATYGYTF
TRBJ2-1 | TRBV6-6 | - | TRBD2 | TGTGCCAGCAGGAAAGCGGGAGGGGGTAACAATGAGCAGTTCTTC | CASRKAGGGNNEQFF
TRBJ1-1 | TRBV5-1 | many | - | TGCGCCAGCAGCTTGAGAAGGGACACTGAAGCTTTCTTT | CASSLRRDTEAFF
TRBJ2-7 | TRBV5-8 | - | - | TGCGCCAGCGGCCCTAGTCGCAGCGAGCAGTACTTC | CASGPSRSEQYF
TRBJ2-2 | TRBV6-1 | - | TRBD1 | TGTGCCAGCACTCAAAAGTGGGGGACAGGCACCGGGGAGCTGTTTTTT | CASTQKWGTGTGELFF
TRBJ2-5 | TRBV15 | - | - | TGTGCCACCAGCACCGGGACACCGGCCACCGGGGAGACCCAGTACTTC | CATSTGTPATGETQYF
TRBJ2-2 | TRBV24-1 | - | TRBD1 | TGTGCCACCAGACAGGGGGCCGGGGAGCTGTTTTTT | CATRQGAGELFF
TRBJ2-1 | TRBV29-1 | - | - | TGCAGCGTTGAAGATGGCAGGGGAGGTGAGCAGTTCTTC | CSVEDGRGGEQFF
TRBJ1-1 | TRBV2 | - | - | TGTGCCAGCAGGATCCCCGGCGGGGCTTTCTTT | CASRIPGGAFF
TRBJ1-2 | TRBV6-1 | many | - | TGTGCCAGCAGTGAAGGGGGGGCGCGAGGCTACACCTTC | CASSEGGARGYTF
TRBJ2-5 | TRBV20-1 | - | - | TGCAGTGCCCCCCCCGGGACGGGGCAAGAGACCCAGTACTTC | CSAPPGTGQETQYF
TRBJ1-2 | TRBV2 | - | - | TGTGCCAGCAGCTCGGGCAGGGCCATCACCTTC | CASSSGRAITF